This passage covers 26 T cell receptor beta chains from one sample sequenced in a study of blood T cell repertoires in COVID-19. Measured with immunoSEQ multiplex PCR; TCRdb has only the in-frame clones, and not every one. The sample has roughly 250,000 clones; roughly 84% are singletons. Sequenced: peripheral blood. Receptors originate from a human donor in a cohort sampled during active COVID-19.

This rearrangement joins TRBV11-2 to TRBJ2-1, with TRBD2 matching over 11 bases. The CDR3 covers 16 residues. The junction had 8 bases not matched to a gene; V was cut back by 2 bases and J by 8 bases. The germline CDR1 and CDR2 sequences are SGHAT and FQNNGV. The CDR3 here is CASSLLTSGTQDEQFF. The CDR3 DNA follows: TGTGCCAGCAGCTTATTGACTAGCGGGACCCAGGATGAGCAGTTCTTC.

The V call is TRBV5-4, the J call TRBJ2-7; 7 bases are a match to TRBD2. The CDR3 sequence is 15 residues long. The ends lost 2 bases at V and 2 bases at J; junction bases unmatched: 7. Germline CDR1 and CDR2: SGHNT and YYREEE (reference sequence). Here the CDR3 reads CASSFGRGGAYEQYF. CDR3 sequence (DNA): TGTGCCAGCAGCTTTGGGAGGGGTGGGGCCTACGAGCAGTACTTC.

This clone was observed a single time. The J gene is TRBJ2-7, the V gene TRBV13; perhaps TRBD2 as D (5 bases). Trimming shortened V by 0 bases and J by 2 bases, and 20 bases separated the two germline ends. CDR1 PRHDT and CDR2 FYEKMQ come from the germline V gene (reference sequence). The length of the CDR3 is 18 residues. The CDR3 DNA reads TGTGCCAGCAGCTTAGGAGGCAGCCGCCGGGCGGAGGCCTACGAGCAGTACTTC. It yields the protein CASSLGGSRRAEAYEQYF.

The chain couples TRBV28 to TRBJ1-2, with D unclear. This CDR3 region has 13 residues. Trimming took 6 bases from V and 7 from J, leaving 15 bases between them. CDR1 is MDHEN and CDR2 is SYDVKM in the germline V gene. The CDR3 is CASSLQVLRGYTF. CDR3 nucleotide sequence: TGTGCCAGCAGCCTCCAGGTCCTCCGTGGCTACACCTTC.

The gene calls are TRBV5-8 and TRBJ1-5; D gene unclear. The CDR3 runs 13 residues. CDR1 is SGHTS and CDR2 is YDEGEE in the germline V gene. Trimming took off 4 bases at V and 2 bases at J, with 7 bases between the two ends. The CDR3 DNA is TGTGCCAGCAGCCCCGCGGGCAATCAGCCCCAGCATTTT. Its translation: CASSPAGNQPQHF.

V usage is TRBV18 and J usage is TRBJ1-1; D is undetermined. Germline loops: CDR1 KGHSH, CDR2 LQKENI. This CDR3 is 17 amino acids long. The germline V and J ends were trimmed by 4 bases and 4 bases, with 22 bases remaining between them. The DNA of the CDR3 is TGTGCCAGCTCACTTACAATTATAGGAGGGAGTGTCACTGAAGCTTTCTTT. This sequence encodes CASSLTIIGGSVTEAFF.

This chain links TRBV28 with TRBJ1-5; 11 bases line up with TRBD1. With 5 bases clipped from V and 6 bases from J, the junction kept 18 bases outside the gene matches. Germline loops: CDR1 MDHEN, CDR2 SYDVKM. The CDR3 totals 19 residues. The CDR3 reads CASSPPQESGQGVGQPQHF. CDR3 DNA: TGTGCCAGCAGTCCCCCCCAGGAGTCGGGACAGGGGGTAGGTCAGCCCCAGCATTTT.

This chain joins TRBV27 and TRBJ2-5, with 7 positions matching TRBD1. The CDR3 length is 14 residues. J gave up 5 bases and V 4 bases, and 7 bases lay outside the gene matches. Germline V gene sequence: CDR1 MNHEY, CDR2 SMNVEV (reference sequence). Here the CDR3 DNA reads TGTGCCAGCAGTTCCACGACAGGGCCGGAGACCCAGTACTTC. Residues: CASSSTTGPETQYF.

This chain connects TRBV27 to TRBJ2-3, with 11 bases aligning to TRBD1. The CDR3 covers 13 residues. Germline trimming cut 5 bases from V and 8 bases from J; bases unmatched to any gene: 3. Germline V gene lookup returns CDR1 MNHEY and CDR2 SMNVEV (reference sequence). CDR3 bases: TGTGCCAGCAGTAGGACAGGGGGCGTTACGCAGTATTTT. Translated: CASSRTGGVTQYF.

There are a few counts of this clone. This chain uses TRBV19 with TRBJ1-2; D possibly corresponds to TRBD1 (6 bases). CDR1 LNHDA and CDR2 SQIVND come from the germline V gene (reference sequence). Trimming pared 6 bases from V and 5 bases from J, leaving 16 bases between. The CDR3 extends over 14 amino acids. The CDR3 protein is CASRSQGTRYGYTF. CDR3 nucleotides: TGTGCCAGTAGATCACAGGGTACGAGGTATGGCTACACCTTC. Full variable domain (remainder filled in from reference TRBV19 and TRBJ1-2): DGGITQSPKYLFRKEGQNVTLSCEQNLNHDAMYWYRQDPGQGLRLIYYSQIVNDFQKGDIAEGYSVSREKKESFPLTVTSAQKNPTAFYLCASRSQGTRYGYTFGSGTRLTVV.

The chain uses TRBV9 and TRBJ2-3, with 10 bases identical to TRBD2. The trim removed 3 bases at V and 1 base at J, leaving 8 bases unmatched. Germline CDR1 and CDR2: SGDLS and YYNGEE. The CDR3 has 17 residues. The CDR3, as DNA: TGTGCCAGCAGCGGATTAGATCTAGCGGGGGGCACAGATACGCAGTATTTT. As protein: CASSGLDLAGGTDTQYF.

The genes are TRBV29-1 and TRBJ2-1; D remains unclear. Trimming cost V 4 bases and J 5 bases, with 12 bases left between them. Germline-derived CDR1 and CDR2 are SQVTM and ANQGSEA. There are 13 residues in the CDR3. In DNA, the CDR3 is TGCAGCGTTGGGTTAGCTGGTAACAATGAGCAGTTCTTC. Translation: CSVGLAGNNEQFF.

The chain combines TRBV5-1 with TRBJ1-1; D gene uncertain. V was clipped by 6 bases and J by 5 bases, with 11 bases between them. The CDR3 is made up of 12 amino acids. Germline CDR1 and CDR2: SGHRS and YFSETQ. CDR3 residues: CASKSGWTEAFF. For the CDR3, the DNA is TGCGCCAGCAAGTCGGGGTGGACTGAAGCTTTCTTT. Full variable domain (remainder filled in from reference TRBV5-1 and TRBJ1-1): KAGVTQTPRYLIKTRGQQVTLSCSPISGHRSVSWYQQTPGQGLQFLFEYFSETQRNKGNFPGRFSGRQFSNSRSEMNVSTLELGDSALYLCASKSGWTEAFFGQGTRLTVV.

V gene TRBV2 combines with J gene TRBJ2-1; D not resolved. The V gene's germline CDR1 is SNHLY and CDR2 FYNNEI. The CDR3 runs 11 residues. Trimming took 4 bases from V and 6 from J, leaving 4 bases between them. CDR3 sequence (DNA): TGTGCCAGCAGTGCATTCAATGAGCAGTTCTTC. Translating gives CASSAFNEQFF.

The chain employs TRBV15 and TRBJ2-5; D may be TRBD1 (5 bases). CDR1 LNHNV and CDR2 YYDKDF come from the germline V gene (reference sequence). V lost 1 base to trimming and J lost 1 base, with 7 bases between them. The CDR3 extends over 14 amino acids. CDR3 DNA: TGTGCCACCAGCAGAGTGGACACCCAAGAGACCCAGTACTTC. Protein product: CATSRVDTQETQYF.

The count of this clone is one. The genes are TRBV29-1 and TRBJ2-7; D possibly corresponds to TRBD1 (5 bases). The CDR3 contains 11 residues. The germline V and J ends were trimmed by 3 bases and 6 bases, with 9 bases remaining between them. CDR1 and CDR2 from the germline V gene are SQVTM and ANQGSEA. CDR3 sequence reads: CSVDRASEQYF. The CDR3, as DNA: TGCAGCGTTGACAGGGCCAGCGAGCAGTACTTC.

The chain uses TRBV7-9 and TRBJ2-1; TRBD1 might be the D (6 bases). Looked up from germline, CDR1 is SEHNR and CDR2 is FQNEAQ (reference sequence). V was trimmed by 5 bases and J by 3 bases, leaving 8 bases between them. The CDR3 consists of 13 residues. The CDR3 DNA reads TGTGCCAGCAGCACACAGGGCTACAATGAGCAGTTCTTC. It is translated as CASSTQGYNEQFF.

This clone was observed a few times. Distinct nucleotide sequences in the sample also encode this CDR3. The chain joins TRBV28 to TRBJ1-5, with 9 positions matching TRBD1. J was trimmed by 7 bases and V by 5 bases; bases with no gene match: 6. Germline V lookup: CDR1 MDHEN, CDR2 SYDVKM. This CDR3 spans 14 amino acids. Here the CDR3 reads CASSQTGGGQPQHF. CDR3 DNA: TGTGCCAGCAGTCAGACAGGGGGAGGACAGCCCCAGCATTTT. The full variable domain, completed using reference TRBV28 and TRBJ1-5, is DVKVTQSSRYLVKRTGEKVFLECVQDMDHENMFWYRQDPGLGLRLIYFSYDVKMKEKGDIPEGYSVSREKKERFSLILESASTNQTSMYLCASSQTGGGQPQHFGDGTRLSIL.

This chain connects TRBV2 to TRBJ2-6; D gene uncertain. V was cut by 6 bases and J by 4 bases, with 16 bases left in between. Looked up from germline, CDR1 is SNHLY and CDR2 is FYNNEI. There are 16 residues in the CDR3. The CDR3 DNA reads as TGTGCCAGCAGCCCATGGCCCGCTCTGGGGGCCAACGTCCTGACTTTC. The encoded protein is CASSPWPALGANVLTF.

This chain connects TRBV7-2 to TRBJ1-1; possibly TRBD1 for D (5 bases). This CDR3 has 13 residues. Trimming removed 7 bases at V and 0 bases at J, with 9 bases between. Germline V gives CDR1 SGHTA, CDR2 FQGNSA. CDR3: CASTATVNTEAFF. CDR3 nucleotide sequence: TGTGCCAGCACCGCGACAGTGAACACTGAAGCTTTCTTT. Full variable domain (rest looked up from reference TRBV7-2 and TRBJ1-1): GAGVSQSPSNKVTEKGKDVELRCDPISGHTALYWYRQSLGQGLEFLIYFQGNSAPDKSGLPSDRFSAERTGGSVSTLTIQRTQQEDSAVYLCASTATVNTEAFFGQGTRLTVV.

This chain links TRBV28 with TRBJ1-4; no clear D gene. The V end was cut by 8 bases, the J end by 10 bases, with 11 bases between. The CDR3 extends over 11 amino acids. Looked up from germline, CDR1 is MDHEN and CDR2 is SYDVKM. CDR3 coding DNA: TGTGCCAGCTCCGGACTCGGAAAACTGTTTTTT. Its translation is CASSGLGKLFF.

The CDR3 nucleotides read TGCAGCGTGTCCAGGGGACAGGGGGGCCGCGAGCAGTACTTC. This codes for CSVSRGQGGREQYF. V and J are TRBV29-1 and TRBJ2-7; TRBD1 matches 11 bases. CDR3 size: 14 residues. The germline V gene has CDR1 SQVTM and CDR2 ANQGSEA. J was trimmed by 6 bases and V by 6 bases; bases with no gene match: 10.

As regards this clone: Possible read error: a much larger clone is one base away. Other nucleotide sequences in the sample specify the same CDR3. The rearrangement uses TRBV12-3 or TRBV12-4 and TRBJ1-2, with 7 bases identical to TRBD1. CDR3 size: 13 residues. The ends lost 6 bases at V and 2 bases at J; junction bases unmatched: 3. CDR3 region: CASSPTGNYGYTF. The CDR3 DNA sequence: TGTGCCAGCAGCCCGACAGGGAACTATGGCTACACCTTC.

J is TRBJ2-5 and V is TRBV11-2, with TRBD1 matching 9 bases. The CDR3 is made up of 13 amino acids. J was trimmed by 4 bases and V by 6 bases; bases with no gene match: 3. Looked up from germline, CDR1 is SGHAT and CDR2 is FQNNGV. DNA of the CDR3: TGTGCCAGCAGACAGGGGGCAGGAGAGACCCAGTACTTC. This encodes CASRQGAGETQYF.

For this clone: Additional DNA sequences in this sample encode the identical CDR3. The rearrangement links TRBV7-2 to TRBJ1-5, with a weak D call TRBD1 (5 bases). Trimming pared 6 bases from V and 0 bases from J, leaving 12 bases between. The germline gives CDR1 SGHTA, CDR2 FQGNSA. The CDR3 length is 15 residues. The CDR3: CASRPDRNSNQPQHF. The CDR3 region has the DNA TGTGCCAGCAGACCAGACAGAAATAGCAATCAGCCCCAGCATTTT.

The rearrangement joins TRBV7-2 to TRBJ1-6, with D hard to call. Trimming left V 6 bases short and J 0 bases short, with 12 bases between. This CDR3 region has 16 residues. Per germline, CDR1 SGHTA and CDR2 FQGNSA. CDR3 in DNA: TGTGCCAGCAGACCTCAGCGGACCTCCTATAATTCACCCCTCCACTTT. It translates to CASRPQRTSYNSPLHF.